These 10 T cell receptor beta chains originate from one sample sequenced in a study of blood T cell repertoires in COVID-19. TCRdb keeps only in-frame clones here, not all; method: immunoSEQ multiplex PCR. The sample includes 170,000 or so clones, around nine tenths of them seen just once. The sample consisted of peripheral blood. Every receptor here comes from a woman aged 18-29 years who had recovered from COVID-19.

V is TRBV11-1 and J is TRBJ1-1; D ambiguous. Germline CDR1 SGHAT, CDR2 FQDESV (reference sequence). This CDR3 region has 15 residues. V lost 2 bases to trimming and J lost 1 base, with 11 bases between them. The CDR3 nucleotides are TGTGCCAGCAGCTTAATGGGCGGAGGGAACACTGAAGCTTTCTTT. Protein sequence: CASSLMGGGNTEAFF.

This chain's CDR3 is CASSLDRAAGETQYF. CDR3 DNA: TGTGCCAGCAGCTTGGATAGGGCGGCGGGTGAGACCCAGTACTTC. The V call is TRBV5-5, the J call TRBJ2-5, with D possibly matching TRBD2 (5 bases). V dropped 0 bases and J dropped 5 bases, with 14 bases sitting between them. The CDR3 runs to 15 residues. Germline CDR1 SGHKS, CDR2 YYEKEE (reference sequence).

The chain combines TRBV4-3 with TRBJ2-7; 8 positions match TRBD1. The CDR3 runs to 14 residues. Unmatched junction bases numbered 4, after V lost 4 bases and J lost 2 bases. The germline gives CDR1 LGHNA, CDR2 YSLEER. The CDR3 DNA sequence: TGCGCCAGCAGCCCCGGGACAGGTGCCTACGAGCAGTACTTC. Protein product: CASSPGTGAYEQYF.

The genes are TRBV10-3 and TRBJ2-2, with TRBD2 as a possible D gene (5 bases). The CDR3 sequence is 15 residues long. Per germline, CDR1 ENHRY and CDR2 SYGVKD. Trimming took off 2 bases at V and 3 bases at J, with 10 bases between the two ends. CDR3 bases: TGTGCCATCAGTGAGCCCCGGACTTACACCGGGGAGCTGTTTTTT. Amino acids: CAISEPRTYTGELFF.

The chain joins TRBV7-8 to TRBJ1-5; possible D gene TRBD1, 5 bases. Germline values: CDR1 SGHVS, CDR2 FQNEAQ. Trimming shortened V by 5 bases and J by 2 bases, and 19 bases separated the two germline ends. CDR3 size: 17 residues. The CDR3 coding sequence is TGTGCCAGCAGCCTCCGGGGGGAAAACACGGGCAATCAGCCCCAGCATTTT. Encoded protein: CASSLRGENTGNQPQHF.

This clone was seen just once. The chain recombines TRBV21-1 with TRBJ2-1; TRBD1 is the table's D call, not checked against the DNA. TRBV21-1 represents a pseudogene. This CDR3 has 13 residues. CDR3 protein: CASQGQGRNEQFF. The CDR3 region has the DNA TGTGCCAGCCAGGGACAGGGGAGAAATGAGCAGTTCTTC.

This rearrangement joins TRBV27 to TRBJ2-1; 12 nucleotides line up with TRBD2. Germline V gives CDR1 MNHEY, CDR2 SMNVEV (reference sequence). The junction had 8 bases not matched to a gene; V was cut back by 5 bases and J by 0 bases. The CDR3 runs to 18 residues. The CDR3 region is CASSGWTSGVDSYNEQFF. The CDR3, as DNA: TGTGCCAGCAGTGGATGGACTAGCGGGGTGGACTCCTACAATGAGCAGTTCTTC.

The chain has TRBV10-3 and TRBJ2-1; 7 nucleotides line up with TRBD2. The ends lost 4 bases at V and 0 bases at J; junction bases unmatched: 3. The CDR3 is made up of 15 amino acids. Germline loops: CDR1 ENHRY, CDR2 SYGVKD. For the CDR3, the DNA is TGTGCCATCAGTGTTGCTAGCGGCTCCTACAATGAGCAGTTCTTC. It codes for CAISVASGSYNEQFF.

V and J are TRBV4-1 and TRBJ2-5; tentatively, D is TRBD2 (6 bases). CDR3 length: 13 amino acids. Germline CDR1 is MGHRA and CDR2 is YSYEKL. V shed 3 bases and J shed 5 bases, with 10 bases lying between them. In DNA, the CDR3 is TGCGCCAGCAGCCAGACCGGAGGGGAGACCCAGTACTTC. It translates to CASSQTGGETQYF.

The CDR3 bases are TGTGCCAGCAGCCTCTCCGGGGGGACCTACGAGCAGTACGTC. As protein: CASSLSGGTYEQYV. This chain connects TRBV7-2 to TRBJ2-7, with 7 bases that match TRBD2. Germline loops: CDR1 SGHTA, CDR2 FQGNSA. The length of the CDR3 is 14 residues. Trimming took 5 bases from V and 2 from J; bases not matched to a gene: 6.